These 31 T cell receptor beta chains share one sample of origin, sequenced in a study of T-cell reconstitution after alpha-beta-depleted transplantation in children. A library of TCRbeta sequences, prepared with unique molecular identifiers, was generated. TCRdb passed the PCR reads through MiXCR, listing each CDR3 protein once. This sample has 700,000 to 850,000 distinct CDR3 sequences; roughly 15% occur once, and the top ten carry approximately 5%. Sequences were derived from PBMCs, mostly from graft donor cells, sampled 360 days after TCRalphabeta/CD19-depleted stem cell transplant. The receptors were sampled from a male patient aged 10 to 17 who had a stem cell transplant for acute lymphoblastic leukemia, so the T cells may come from the graft donor.

This clonotype was detected a few times. This rearrangement joins TRBV9 to TRBJ1-1; D unresolved. V lost 0 bases to trimming and J lost 3 bases, with 3 bases between them. CDR1 and CDR2 (germline): SGDLS, YYNGEE. The CDR3 extends over 12 amino acids. The CDR3 region has the DNA TGTGCCAGCAGCGTAGGCGACACTGAAGCTTTCTTT. The encoded protein is CASSVGDTEAFF.

This chain connects TRBV9 to TRBJ1-3, with no clear D. V gave up 4 bases and J gave up 5 bases, with 16 bases separating them. The CDR3 length is 15 residues. Germline V lookup: CDR1 SGDLS, CDR2 YYNGEE. The CDR3 loop reads CASSPSQAPRNTIYF. CDR3 DNA: TGTGCCAGCAGCCCGAGCCAAGCCCCCAGAAACACCATATATTTT.

This clonotype has at least ten counts. This chain links TRBV4-2 with TRBJ1-6, with D possibly TRBD1 on 5 matching bases. The V gene's germline CDR1 is LGHNA and CDR2 YNFKEQ. V dropped 3 bases and J dropped 8 bases, with 20 bases sitting between them. This CDR3 is built from 17 residues. CDR3 sequence reads: CASSQESGTLRDSPLHF. In DNA, the CDR3 is TGTGCCAGCAGCCAGGAATCCGGGACGCTTCGTGATTCACCCCTCCACTTT.

This clonotype came up a few times. The genes are TRBV5-5 and TRBJ2-7, with a possible D match to TRBD1 (5 bases). The CDR3 has 13 amino acids. The V end was cut by 3 bases, the J end by 3 bases, with 10 bases between. Looked up from germline, CDR1 is SGHKS and CDR2 is YYEKEE (reference sequence). Here the CDR3 reads CASSWNRGYEQYF. The CDR3 DNA follows: TGTGCCAGCAGCTGGAATAGGGGCTACGAGCAGTACTTC.

The chain has TRBV7-9 and TRBJ1-1; 7 bases are shared with TRBD1. The length of the CDR3 is 17 residues. V shed 4 bases and J 1 base; nucleotides not matched to a gene: 12. Germline assignment: CDR1 SEHNR and CDR2 FQNEAQ (reference sequence). The CDR3 spells CASSSRETGQKNTEAFF. DNA of the CDR3: TGTGCCAGCAGCTCGCGCGAGACAGGGCAGAAGAACACTGAAGCTTTCTTT. Supplemented by reference TRBV7-9 and TRBJ1-1, the full variable domain reads DTGVSQNPRHKITKRGQNVTFRCDPISEHNRLYWYRQTLGQGPEFLTYFQNEAQLEKSRLLSDRFSAERPKGSFSTLEIQRTEQGDSAMYLCASSSRETGQKNTEAFFGQGTRLTVV.

This clonotype showed up just a few times. This chain joins TRBV2 and TRBJ2-5; a possible D gene is TRBD2 (6 bases). V lost 4 bases to trimming and J lost 5 bases, with 20 bases between them. The CDR3 totals 16 residues. Germline CDR1 SNHLY, CDR2 FYNNEI. Written as DNA, the CDR3 is TGTGCCAGCAGTGGATCCTTATCGGGAGTGTTTGAGACCCAGTACTTC. It is translated as CASSGSLSGVFETQYF. The entire variable domain, with the rest obtained from reference TRBV2 and TRBJ2-5, is as follows: EPEVTQTPSHQVTQMGQEVILRCVPISNHLYFYWYRQILGQKVEFLVSFYNNEISEKSEIFDDQFSVERPDGSNFTLKIRSTKLEDSAMYFCASSGSLSGVFETQYFGPGTRLLVL.

The table lists this clonotype with many counts. The chain employs TRBV12-3 or TRBV12-4 and TRBJ2-1, with 7 bases that match TRBD1. The CDR3 is made up of 11 amino acids. V gave up 8 bases and J gave up 7 bases; unmatched junction bases: 2. CDR3 DNA sequence: TGTGCCAGCGCCAGGGGGAATGAGCAGTTCTTC. Translation: CASARGNEQFF.

A remark on this clonotype: A clone one base away is much larger, so this may be a read error. The chain joins TRBV12-3 or TRBV12-4 to TRBJ2-1, with D possibly matching TRBD2 (6 bases). With the DNA end fitting TRBJ2-7 better, the J assignment may be wrong. The CDR3 is 13 amino acids. CDR3 nucleotides: TGTGCCAGCAGTTCAAGGGCGGGGAATGAGCAGTACTTC. Its protein is CASSSRAGNEQYF.

The rearrangement joins TRBV5-1 to TRBJ1-1; D unclear. There are 14 residues in the CDR3. V lost 6 bases, J lost 7 bases, and 19 bases lay in between. In germline, CDR1 is SGHRS, CDR2 YFSETQ. The CDR3 bases are TGCGCCAGCAACGCTTGGGGAGGGAAGGTTGAAGCTTTCTTT. Its translation is CASNAWGGKVEAFF.

This clonotype was seen a few times. This chain connects TRBV4-1 to TRBJ1-1; D unclear. Deletions cut 1 base from V and 7 bases from J, with 13 bases between. The CDR3 is made up of 14 amino acids. In germline, CDR1 is MGHRA, CDR2 YSYEKL. The CDR3 bases are TGCGCCAGCAGCCAAGGACCCATGGCACATGAAGCTTTCTTT. This encodes CASSQGPMAHEAFF.

A word on this clonotype: This CDR3 fails to terminate in the conserved phenylalanine or tryptophan, so it likely reflects a read error. The gene calls are TRBV12-3 or TRBV12-4 and TRBJ2-1; no reliable D call. The CDR3 contains 16 residues. The V end was cut by 3 bases, the J end by 3 bases, with 15 bases between. The CDR3 coding sequence is TGTGCCAGCAGTTTTCGGGTAACGGCCCTCTACAATGAGCAGTTCTGC. It yields the protein CASSFRVTALYNEQFC.

V usage is TRBV19 and J usage is TRBJ2-7; 9 bases are a match to TRBD2. J lost 1 base, V lost 4 bases, and 5 bases had no gene match. CDR1 is LNHDA and CDR2 is SQIVND in the germline V gene (reference sequence). This CDR3 region has 15 residues. CDR3 protein: CASSTVAGVSYEQYF. CDR3 sequence (DNA): TGTGCCAGTAGTACCGTAGCGGGAGTATCCTACGAGCAGTACTTC.

The rearrangement joins TRBV25-1 to TRBJ2-1; weak D call: TRBD1 (5 bases). The CDR3 is 15 residues long. CDR1 is MGHDK and CDR2 is SYGVNS in the germline V gene. Trimming pared 2 bases from V and 3 bases from J, leaving 11 bases between. The CDR3 sequence: CASSEVEGDYNEQFF. As DNA, the CDR3 is TGTGCCAGCAGTGAAGTAGAAGGGGACTACAATGAGCAGTTCTTC.

J is TRBJ2-1 and V is TRBV5-1; no clear D gene. CDR3 size: 15 residues. Trimming removed 1 base from V and 0 bases from J, with 8 bases in between. From germline, CDR1 is SGHRS and CDR2 YFSETQ. The CDR3 coding sequence is TGCGCCAGCAGCTTGTACCCAGTCTCCTACAATGAGCAGTTCTTC. Amino acids: CASSLYPVSYNEQFF.

This clonotype has ten or more counts. This may stem from a read error, because a much larger clone lies one nucleotide away. This chain uses TRBV7-9 with TRBJ2-2; D call uncertain. Germline values: CDR1 SEHNR, CDR2 FQNEAQ (reference sequence). V was clipped by 7 bases and J by 4 bases, with 4 bases between them. The CDR3 totals 11 residues. The CDR3 sequence: CASIFTGELFF. DNA of the CDR3: TGTGCCAGCATCTTCACCGGGGAGCTGTTTTTT.

This clonotype was found a few times. The chain couples TRBV5-1 to TRBJ2-7; perhaps TRBD1 as D (6 bases). The length of the CDR3 is 12 residues. Germline CDR1 is SGHRS and CDR2 is YFSETQ. Trimming took 2 bases from V and 5 from J, leaving 8 bases between them. The CDR3, as DNA: TGCGCCAGCAGCTTTCCAGGGGACGAGCAGTACTTC. Residues: CASSFPGDEQYF.

This clonotype has a handful of counts. CDR3 residues: CAISSVSNSPLHF. The CDR3 region has the DNA TGTGCCATCAGTTCTGTTTCTAATTCACCCCTCCACTTT. This chain joins TRBV10-3 and TRBJ1-6; unclear D gene. The CDR3 runs to 13 residues. Trimming pared 5 bases from V and 6 bases from J, leaving 8 bases between. The V gene's germline CDR1 is ENHRY and CDR2 SYGVKD.

This clonotype was observed many times. The rearrangement uses TRBV20-1 and TRBJ2-1; D is undetermined. This CDR3 is built from 12 residues. The V and J ends lost 0 bases and 3 bases respectively, with 3 bases between them. In germline, CDR1 is DFQATT, CDR2 SNEGSKA (reference sequence). In DNA, the CDR3 is TGCAGTGCTAGAGACCACTACAATGAGCAGTTCTTC. Translated, it gives CSARDHYNEQFF.

The chain has TRBV6-2 or TRBV6-3 and TRBJ2-3; no definite D call. CDR1 is MNHEY and CDR2 is SVGEGT in the germline V gene. The V end lost 0 bases, the J end lost 2 bases, and 15 bases lay between the germline ends. The CDR3 is 17 amino acids. The CDR3 DNA sequence: TGTGCCAGCAGTTACTCGGGAAACCCGCTTAACACAGATACGCAGTATTTT. Translating it yields CASSYSGNPLNTDTQYF.

This clonotype was counted at least ten times. V usage is TRBV12-3 or TRBV12-4 and J usage is TRBJ2-6; no reliable D call. This CDR3 is built from 14 residues. V was cut by 3 bases and J by 2 bases, with 5 bases left in between. In DNA form, the CDR3 reads TGTGCCAGCAGTTTGGTCCCTGGGGCCAACGTCCTGACTTTC. It codes for CASSLVPGANVLTF.

This clonotype has a handful of counts. The rearrangement uses TRBV9 and TRBJ1-1; perhaps TRBD1 as D (6 bases). The CDR3 extends over 14 amino acids. The germline V gene has CDR1 SGDLS and CDR2 YYNGEE. V was shortened by 3 bases and J by 3 bases, with 12 bases between the two germline ends. CDR3 protein: CASSELDSYTEAFF. Written as DNA, the CDR3 is TGTGCCAGCAGCGAGTTGGACAGTTACACTGAAGCTTTCTTT.

This chain joins TRBV29-1 and TRBJ2-7; 16 nucleotides agree with TRBD2. This CDR3 comprises 17 residues. Unmatched junction bases numbered 2, after V lost 0 bases and J lost 0 bases. Germline V CDR1 and CDR2: SQVTM, ANQGSEA. CDR3 bases: TGCAGCGTTGAAGAAGGGACTAGCGGGAGGGCCTCCTACGAGCAGTACTTC. This gives the protein CSVEEGTSGRASYEQYF.

This clonotype was picked up a small number of times. This chain uses TRBV9 with TRBJ2-1; D is perhaps TRBD2 (6 bases). V lost 0 bases and J lost 7, with 14 bases in between. Looked up from germline, CDR1 is SGDLS and CDR2 is YYNGEE. The CDR3 totals 15 residues. CDR3 sequence (DNA): TGTGCCAGCAGCGTAGCTTGGAGGGGAAGGAATGAGCAGTTCTTC. Amino acids: CASSVAWRGRNEQFF.

The J gene is TRBJ2-1, the V gene TRBV7-3; 10 bases match TRBD2. The germline CDR1 and CDR2 sequences are SGHTA and FQGTGA. The CDR3 consists of 15 residues. Unmatched junction bases numbered 7, after V lost 5 bases and J lost 6 bases. The CDR3 DNA reads as TGTGCCAGCAGCCCCGCAGCGGGAGGGGGCAATGAGCAGTTCTTC. This codes for CASSPAAGGGNEQFF.

The rearrangement links TRBV7-6 to TRBJ2-5; tentatively, D is TRBD1 or TRBD2 (5 bases each). Trimming stripped 5 bases from V and 1 base from J, with 14 bases between. The CDR3 consists of 15 residues. Looked up from germline, CDR1 is SGHVS and CDR2 is FNYEAQ. In DNA form, the CDR3 reads TGTGCCAGCAGCCCTCGCCTGAGGGGCCAAGAGACCCAGTACTTC. It encodes CASSPRLRGQETQYF.

About this clonotype itself: The germline gene is not matched at one end of the junction; a read error may be the cause. The V and J genes are TRBV2 and TRBJ2-1, with TRBD2 as a possible D gene (5 bases). The germline V gene has CDR1 SNHLY and CDR2 FYNNEI. The CDR3 is 15 residues long. CDR3 in amino acids: CASSETVTNYNERFF. CDR3 sequence (DNA): TGTGCCAGCAGTGAAACCGTGACTAATTACAATGAGCGGTTCTTC.

This clonotype came up many times. The J gene is TRBJ1-2, the V gene TRBV27; no reliable D call. The germline V and J ends were trimmed by 6 bases and 0 bases, with 23 bases remaining between them. The CDR3 runs to 18 residues. Germline V CDR1 and CDR2: MNHEY, SMNVEV (reference sequence). CDR3 region: CASSKTVQALPTNYGYTF. CDR3 in DNA: TGTGCCAGCAGCAAGACCGTCCAGGCGCTCCCAACTAACTATGGCTACACCTTC.

The chain joins TRBV25-1 to TRBJ2-1, with 12 bases lining up with TRBD2. Germline V lookup: CDR1 MGHDK, CDR2 SYGVNS. This CDR3 is 17 amino acids long. J lost 5 bases, V lost 5 bases, and 10 bases had no gene match. Here the CDR3 reads CASSPSLTSGRNNEQFF. The CDR3 DNA is TGTGCCAGCAGTCCCAGCCTTACTAGCGGGAGGAACAATGAGCAGTTCTTC.

The chain carries TRBV7-6 and TRBJ2-1; D call uncertain. Deletions cut 1 base from V and 6 bases from J, with 13 bases between. CDR1 is SGHVS and CDR2 is FNYEAQ in the germline V gene. This CDR3 contains 15 residues. The CDR3: CASSLGPLRRNEQFF. The DNA for the CDR3 is TGTGCCAGCAGCTTAGGCCCACTGAGGCGCAATGAGCAGTTCTTC.

This clonotype came up a few times. The genes are TRBV27 and TRBJ2-7; D perhaps matches TRBD1 (5 bases). The CDR3 runs to 14 residues. The V end was cut by 3 bases, the J end by 3 bases, with 12 bases between. Germline CDR1 reads MNHEY; CDR2 reads SMNVEV (reference sequence). CDR3 sequence (DNA): TGTGCCAGCAGTTTTTTCGCAGGGAACTACGAGCAGTACTTC. Translating it yields CASSFFAGNYEQYF.

This rearrangement joins TRBV7-8 to TRBJ2-3, with D possibly matching TRBD2 (5 bases). Germline V gene sequence: CDR1 SGHVS, CDR2 FQNEAQ. V dropped 1 base and J dropped 6 bases, with 17 bases sitting between them. The CDR3 is 16 amino acids. In nucleotides, the CDR3 is TGTGCCAGCAGCTTAGAGCCTTTCCGAGGGTGGGATACGCAGTATTTT. Amino acid sequence: CASSLEPFRGWDTQYF.